This TCR beta chain was captured in a study of blood T cell repertoires in COVID-19. On the study more broadly: Sources were T cells, B-cell-depleted T cells, or PBMCs; the material itself was cDNA or gDNA.

In the original analysis: Quantification of nucleated cells was approximated via reference gene primer amplification. Measured with immunoSEQ multiplex PCR; TCRdb has only the in-frame clones, and not every one. V, J and clone size were drawn from that table, and D and trimming were deduced from the DNA. The sample has about 180,000 clones, roughly 80% seen once. The sequencing sample was made of peripheral blood. This clonotype was obtained from a woman between 65 and 79 years old with acute or convalescent COVID-19.

As DNA, the CDR3 is TGTGCCAGCAGCTTAGGTGGGACATCAGGAGAAAAACTGTTTTTT. Its protein is CASSLGGTSGEKLFF. This chain connects TRBV11-2 to TRBJ1-4, with a tentative D call TRBD1 (6 bases). The ends were cut back, 1 base at V and 8 bases at J, with 14 bases in the middle. The CDR3 sequence is 15 residues long. Germline CDR1 is SGHAT and CDR2 is FQNNGV. Supplemented by reference TRBV11-2 and TRBJ1-4, the full variable domain reads EAGVAQSPRYKIIEKRQSVAFWCNPISGHATLYWYQQILGQGPKLLIQFQNNGVVDDSQLPKDRFSAERLKGVDSTLKIQPAKLEDSAVYLCASSLGGTSGEKLFFGSGTQLSVL.